This record looks at one T cell receptor (beta chain) sequence and its context. Its matching antigen is unknown. CDR1 and CDR2 (germline): WSHSY, SAAADI. V lost 0 bases to trimming and J lost 0 bases, with 18 bases between them. CDR3 size: 20 residues. The sample comes from a study of T-cell memory formation after mild COVID-19. Study results and caveats: Pre-infection memory showed some responding clones, and this suggested that cross-reactive memory joined.

In TCRdb, the 5' RACE reads were re-called with MiXCR into one record per CDR3 protein. The data show hundreds of thousands of distinct CDR3 sequences, 15% to 20% seen once. The sequence was collected from a man aged 18 to 29 who had mild COVID-19 (a few samples of this study predate the infection). Cell type and time point are not known. The sequencing input was PBMCs or a T cell subset sorted from them (not recorded which). J is TRBJ1-6 and V is TRBV10-2; no reliable D call. The DNA for the CDR3 is TGCGCCAGCAGTGAGTCGAGCACGTACGATGCTAGCTCCTATAATTCACCCCTCCACTTT. Protein sequence: CASSESSTYDASSYNSPLHF.